Presented here are 20 T cell receptor beta chains from one specimen sequenced in a study of cytomegalovirus exposure and HLA in healthy donors. The PCR contained 60 Vbeta and 13 Jbeta primers. This table comes from immunoSEQ multiplex PCR, and its TCRdb copy is limited to in-frame clones, with some not included. The sample records around 110,000 clones, 55% to 65% being singletons. Sequencing was performed on PBMCs. The receptors come from a woman in her 40s in good health and CMV-seropositive.

The chain joins TRBV5-6 to TRBJ2-2; D might be TRBD2 (6 bases). Trimming cost V 4 bases and J 5 bases, with 21 bases left between them. CDR3 length: 17 amino acids. In germline, CDR1 is SGHDT, CDR2 YYEEEE. CDR3: CASSDGGRTYGTGELFF. The DNA for the CDR3 is TGTGCCAGCAGCGATGGAGGGAGGACCTATGGGACCGGGGAGCTGTTTTTT.

Here the CDR3 DNA reads TGTGCCAGCAGCTTAGGGACATCCACTGAAGCTTTCTTT. Protein: CASSLGTSTEAFF. This chain joins TRBV7-9 and TRBJ1-1; tentative D call: TRBD1 (5 bases). CDR1 and CDR2 from the germline V gene are SEHNR and FQNEAQ (reference sequence). The CDR3 has 13 amino acids. V was shortened by 1 base and J by 4 bases, with 7 bases between the two germline ends.

This chain links TRBV5-1 with TRBJ1-3, with D perhaps matching TRBD1 (6 bases). From germline, CDR1 is SGHRS and CDR2 YFSETQ. The CDR3 covers 17 residues. V dropped 3 bases and J dropped 2 bases, with 18 bases sitting between them. CDR3 loop: CASSWDGGLGTGNTIYF. The DNA of the CDR3 is TGCGCCAGCAGCTGGGACGGGGGGCTAGGCACTGGAAACACCATATATTTT.

The chain carries TRBV11-2 and TRBJ2-5; 8 bases are shared with TRBD1. Per germline, CDR1 SGHAT and CDR2 FQNNGV. The length of the CDR3 is 15 residues. Trimming at V came to 3 bases and at J to 4 bases, leaving 7 bases not matched to a gene. The CDR3 protein is CASSLAGQGGETQYF. For the CDR3, the DNA is TGTGCCAGCAGCTTGGCCGGACAGGGCGGAGAGACCCAGTACTTC.

This chain uses TRBV2 with TRBJ2-7; a weak D match, TRBD2 (5 bases). This CDR3 region has 14 residues. V was pared by 6 bases and J by 0 bases, with 12 bases between. Germline loops: CDR1 SNHLY, CDR2 FYNNEI. CDR3: CASRRAVLSYEQYF. In DNA form, the CDR3 reads TGTGCCAGCAGGCGGGCTGTCCTCTCCTACGAGCAGTACTTC.

V is TRBV29-1 and J is TRBJ2-5; D gene uncertain. The assigned J gene may be wrong: the sequence end matches TRBJ2-7 better. Germline V CDR1 and CDR2: SQVTM, ANQGSEA. CDR3 length: 11 residues. CDR3 DNA: TGCAGCGCCCTAAGTTCCTACGAGCAGTACTTC. The encoded protein is CSALSSYEQYF.

The chain has TRBV28 and TRBJ1-1; unclear D gene. This CDR3 spans 12 amino acids. Trimming took 7 bases from V and 4 from J, leaving 10 bases between them. Germline-derived CDR1 and CDR2 are MDHEN and SYDVKM. CDR3 sequence (DNA): TGTGCCAGCACCCCCAGAAGCACTGAAGCTTTCTTT. Encoded protein: CASTPRSTEAFF.

A few counts support this clone. The genes are TRBV6-1 and TRBJ1-5; a possible D gene is TRBD1 (6 bases). Germline values: CDR1 MNHNS, CDR2 SASEGT. Trimming took 0 bases from V and 0 from J, leaving 9 bases between them. The CDR3 totals 16 residues. CDR3 nucleotide sequence: TGTGCCAGCAGTGAAGCGACAGGATTTAGCAATCAGCCCCAGCATTTT. Its protein is CASSEATGFSNQPQHF.

The rearrangement links TRBV6-1 to TRBJ2-7; TRBD2 aligns across 8 bases. This CDR3 comprises 18 residues. J was trimmed by 4 bases and V by 1 base; bases with no gene match: 15. From germline, CDR1 is MNHNS and CDR2 SASEGT. The CDR3 nucleotides are TGTGCCAGCAGTGAAGAGCCCTTAGGGGTAGCGGGACAATACGAGCAGTACTTC. It yields the protein CASSEEPLGVAGQYEQYF.

This clone was counted a few times. This chain links TRBV2 with TRBJ2-3; TRBD2 matches 8 bases. CDR3 length equals 18 residues. Germline lookup yields CDR1 SNHLY and CDR2 FYNNEI. Trimming removed 5 bases from V and 0 bases from J; junction bases left unmatched: 13. This CDR3 is CASSYFTSGPTSTDTQYF. CDR3 DNA sequence: TGTGCCAGCAGTTACTTTACTAGCGGCCCAACTAGCACAGATACGCAGTATTTT.

This clone was detected a few times. One end of the junction does not line up with germline, which may come from a read error. V gene TRBV7-3 combines with J gene TRBJ2-7, with D possibly TRBD2 on 6 matching bases. Per the germline V gene, CDR1 is SGHTA and CDR2 is FQGTGA. The CDR3 loop spans 9 amino acids. This chain's CDR3 is CARGEDGDF. CDR3 bases: TGTGCCAGGGGGGAGGACGGGGACTTC.

This chain links TRBV19 with TRBJ2-1, with D uncertain. CDR1 and CDR2 from the germline V gene are LNHDA and SQIVND (reference sequence). There are 13 residues in the CDR3. The germline V and J ends were trimmed by 0 bases and 5 bases, with 5 bases remaining between them. The CDR3 coding sequence is TGTGCCAGTAGTATAGATCGAGACAATGAGCAGTTCTTC. Translated, it gives CASSIDRDNEQFF. Supplemented by reference TRBV19 and TRBJ2-1, the full variable domain reads DGGITQSPKYLFRKEGQNVTLSCEQNLNHDAMYWYRQDPGQGLRLIYYSQIVNDFQKGDIAEGYSVSREKKESFPLTVTSAQKNPTAFYLCASSIDRDNEQFFGPGTRLTVL.

The chain carries TRBV9 and TRBJ1-6, with 7 positions matching TRBD1. J lost 6 bases, V lost 0 bases, and 6 bases had no gene match. The V gene's germline CDR1 is SGDLS and CDR2 YYNGEE. CDR3 length: 16 residues. The CDR3 spells CASSVEGGQINSPLHF. The CDR3 bases are TGTGCCAGCAGCGTAGAGGGGGGACAGATTAATTCACCCCTCCACTTT.

The chain joins TRBV9 to TRBJ2-1; maybe TRBD1 (5 bases). The germline gives CDR1 SGDLS, CDR2 YYNGEE. CDR3 length: 13 residues. Trimming left V 5 bases short and J 3 bases short, with 9 bases between. CDR3 protein: CASSGQNYNEQFF. The DNA for the CDR3 is TGTGCCAGCAGTGGACAAAACTACAATGAGCAGTTCTTC.

The V and J genes are TRBV7-8 and TRBJ1-5; 8 bases agree with TRBD1. This CDR3 is built from 14 residues. Trimming cost V 3 bases and J 8 bases; bases outside gene matches: 6. Germline CDR1 SGHVS, CDR2 FQNEAQ. The CDR3 bases are TGTGCCAGCAGCTTTTTCAGGGGGCGGGAGCCCCAGCATTTT. Translated: CASSFFRGREPQHF.

This clone has just a few counts. The V and J genes are TRBV6-5 and TRBJ2-1; TRBD2 matches 8 bases. The length of the CDR3 is 15 residues. The V segment lost 2 bases and the J segment 8 bases; nucleotides outside the gene matches: 8. Germline CDR1 and CDR2: MNHEY and SVGAGI. The CDR3 reads CASSYERERQDEQFF. CDR3 in DNA: TGTGCCAGCAGTTACGAGCGGGAGCGCCAGGATGAGCAGTTCTTC.

The genes are TRBV2 and TRBJ1-1; 10 bases are shared with TRBD1. Trimming at V came to 6 bases and at J to 7 bases, leaving 5 bases not matched to a gene. Per germline, CDR1 SNHLY and CDR2 FYNNEI. The CDR3 extends over 13 amino acids. CDR3 in amino acids: CASRDRGVGEAFF. Here the CDR3 DNA reads TGTGCCAGCAGGGACAGGGGGGTCGGTGAAGCTTTCTTT.

The rearrangement joins TRBV25-1 to TRBJ2-2; TRBD1 matches at 10 bases. The CDR3 spans 16 residues. J gave up 6 bases and V 8 bases, and 12 bases lay outside the gene matches. In germline, CDR1 is MGHDK, CDR2 SYGVNS. The CDR3 sequence is CASFSRDRGAPGELFF. CDR3 DNA sequence: TGTGCCAGCTTTTCGCGGGACAGGGGAGCTCCCGGGGAGCTGTTTTTT.

The CDR3 DNA follows: TGTGCCAGCAGCTTAGCCCCTAGCGGGAGGGCCAATGAGCAGTTCTTC. Its protein is CASSLAPSGRANEQFF. The rearrangement uses TRBV7-9 and TRBJ2-1; 12 bases are shared with TRBD2. The CDR3 spans 16 residues. Germline V gene data show CDR1 as SEHNR and CDR2 as FQNEAQ (reference sequence). V was clipped by 0 bases and J by 6 bases; unmatched bases: 3.

This chain uses TRBV5-1 with TRBJ2-7; 12 bases are shared with TRBD2. The CDR3 totals 18 residues. CDR1 SGHRS and CDR2 YFSETQ come from the germline V gene. After removal of 0 bases from V and 5 bases from J, the junction contained 12 bases not matched to a gene. The CDR3 sequence is CASSLGLAGELAYNEQYF. The CDR3 DNA sequence: TGCGCCAGCAGCTTGGGACTAGCGGGAGAGTTAGCTTACAACGAGCAGTACTTC.